Shown below are 9 T cell receptor beta chains from a single sample sequenced in a study of blood T cell repertoires in COVID-19. Some clones are missing from TCRdb's copy, which holds only in-frame ones; the method was immunoSEQ multiplex PCR. The sample consists of around 59,000 clones, about 90% of them appearing once. The sequenced material came from peripheral blood. Every receptor here comes from a man aged 60 to 69 with acute or convalescent COVID-19.

The chain carries TRBV7-2 and TRBJ2-5; D is perhaps TRBD1 (5 bases). CDR3 length equals 14 residues. Germline V gene lookup returns CDR1 SGHTA and CDR2 FQGNSA. V shed 2 bases and J shed 4 bases, with 11 bases lying between them. The CDR3 is CASSLSPGRETQYF. Written as DNA, the CDR3 is TGTGCCAGCAGCTTAAGCCCAGGGCGAGAGACCCAGTACTTC.

The V and J genes are TRBV7-3 and TRBJ2-1; TRBD2 might be the D (5 bases). The V end lost 5 bases, the J end lost 10 bases, and 9 bases lay between the germline ends. The V gene's germline CDR1 is SGHTA and CDR2 FQGTGA. There are 11 residues in the CDR3. CDR3: CASSISGEQFF. The CDR3, as DNA: TGTGCCAGCAGCATAAGCGGAGAGCAGTTCTTC.

The table lists this clone with a count of one. J is TRBJ1-4 and V is TRBV5-1; a possible D gene is TRBD1 (5 bases). The CDR3 is 15 residues long. Germline V lookup: CDR1 SGHRS, CDR2 YFSETQ. With 0 bases removed from V and 7 bases from J, the gap between germline ends came to 13 bases. CDR3 sequence: CASSLDGQGGEKLFF. In nucleotides, the CDR3 is TGCGCCAGCAGCTTGGATGGGCAGGGTGGTGAAAAACTGTTTTTT.

This clone was detected once. One end of the junction is discordant with germline, which a read error may explain. Within the sample, other DNA sequences also encode this same CDR3. This rearrangement joins TRBV7-7 to TRBJ2-3, with 7 positions matching TRBD2. Germline-derived CDR1 and CDR2 are SSHAT and FNYEAQ (reference sequence). This CDR3 spans 15 amino acids. CDR3 DNA: TGCGCCAGCAGCAGTACTAGCGCCCAATCAGATACGCAGTATTTT. It yields the protein CASSSTSAQSDTQYF. The full variable domain, completed using reference TRBV7-7 and TRBJ2-3, is GAGVSQSPRYKVTKRGQDVTLRCDPISSHATLYWYQQALGQGPEFLTYFNYEAQPDKSGLPSDRFSAERPEGSISTLTIQRTEQRDSAMYRCASSSTSAQSDTQYFGPGTRLTVL.

This chain uses TRBV7-2 with TRBJ2-1; D call uncertain. V lost 5 bases and J 0 bases, leaving 11 bases between the germline ends. CDR1 and CDR2 (germline): SGHTA, FQGNSA. The CDR3 spans 15 residues. Here the CDR3 reads CASSLGVPSYNEQFF. The CDR3 bases are TGTGCCAGCAGCCTCGGAGTTCCCTCCTACAATGAGCAGTTCTTC.

This chain connects TRBV9 to TRBJ2-7; 8 bases line up with TRBD2. V dropped 0 bases and J dropped 3; count of bases not matched to a gene: 5. The CDR3 has 15 amino acids. Germline V gives CDR1 SGDLS, CDR2 YYNGEE. The CDR3 nucleotides are TGTGCCAGCAGCGTAGATACTAGCGGAATCTACGAGCAGTACTTC. Its protein is CASSVDTSGIYEQYF.

V usage is TRBV9 and J usage is TRBJ1-3; D gene ambiguous. Trimming removed 0 bases at V and 0 bases at J, with 10 bases between. Germline V gene data show CDR1 as SGDLS and CDR2 as YYNGEE. The CDR3 covers 16 residues. This CDR3 is CASSVGLTFSGNTIYF. CDR3 coding DNA: TGTGCCAGCAGCGTAGGTCTGACATTCTCTGGAAACACCATATATTTT.

The rearrangement joins TRBV12-3 or TRBV12-4 to TRBJ1-6; possibly TRBD1 for D (6 bases). V was trimmed by 2 bases and J by 9 bases, leaving 8 bases between them. The CDR3 contains 13 residues. The CDR3 protein is CASSLSGVSPLHF. DNA of the CDR3: TGTGCCAGCAGTTTATCAGGGGTTTCACCCCTCCACTTT.

This sequence joins TRBV2 and TRBJ2-6, with a possible D match to TRBD2 (6 bases). Germline V gives CDR1 SNHLY, CDR2 FYNNEI. This CDR3 comprises 18 residues. The V end was cut by 6 bases, the J end by 0 bases, with 18 bases between. The CDR3 bases are TGTGCCAGCAGCCAAGGGAGGCCTTGGGACTCTGGGGCCAACGTCCTGACTTTC. It translates to CASSQGRPWDSGANVLTF.